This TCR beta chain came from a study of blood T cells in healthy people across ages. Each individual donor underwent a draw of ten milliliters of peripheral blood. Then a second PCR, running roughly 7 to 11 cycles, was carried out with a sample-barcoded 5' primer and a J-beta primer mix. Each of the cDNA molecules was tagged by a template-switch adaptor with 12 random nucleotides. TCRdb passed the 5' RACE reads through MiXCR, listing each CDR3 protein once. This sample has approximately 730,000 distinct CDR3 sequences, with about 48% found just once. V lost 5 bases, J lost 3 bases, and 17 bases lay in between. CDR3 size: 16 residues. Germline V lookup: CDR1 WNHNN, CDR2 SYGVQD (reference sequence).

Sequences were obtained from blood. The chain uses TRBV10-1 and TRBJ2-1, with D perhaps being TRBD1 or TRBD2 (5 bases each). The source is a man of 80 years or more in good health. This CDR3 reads CASSPWTGLGYNEQFF. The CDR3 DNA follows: TGCGCCAGCAGTCCTTGGACGGGGCTTGGCTACAATGAGCAGTTCTTC.